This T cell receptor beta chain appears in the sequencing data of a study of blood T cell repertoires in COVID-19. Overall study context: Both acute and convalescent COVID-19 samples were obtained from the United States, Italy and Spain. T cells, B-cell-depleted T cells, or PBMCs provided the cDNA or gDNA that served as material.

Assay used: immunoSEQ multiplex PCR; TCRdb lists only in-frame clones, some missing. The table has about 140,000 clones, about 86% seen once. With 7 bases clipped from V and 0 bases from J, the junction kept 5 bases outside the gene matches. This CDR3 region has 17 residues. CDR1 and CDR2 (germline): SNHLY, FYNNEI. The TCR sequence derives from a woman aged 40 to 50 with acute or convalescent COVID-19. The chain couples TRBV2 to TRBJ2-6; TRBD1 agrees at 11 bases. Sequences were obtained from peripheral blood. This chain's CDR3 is CASNTGTGGSGANVLTF. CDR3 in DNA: TGTGCCAGCAATACCGGGACAGGGGGCTCTGGGGCCAACGTCCTGACTTTC. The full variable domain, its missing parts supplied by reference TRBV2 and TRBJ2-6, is EPEVTQTPSHQVTQMGQEVILRCVPISNHLYFYWYRQILGQKVEFLVSFYNNEISEKSEIFDDQFSVERPDGSNFTLKIRSTKLEDSAMYFCASNTGTGGSGANVLTFGAGSRLTVL.